This TCR beta chain originates from a study of early T cells in non-severe SARS-CoV-2 infection. Study information: RNA in bulk from unsorted whole blood was sequenced, and chains were unpaired.

Study results and caveats: VDJdb matching, biased toward anti-spike CD8 responses, missed private and CD4 specificities.

In the library, individual cDNA molecules carried attached unique molecular identifiers. MiXCR, applied by TCRdb to the 5' RACE reads, yields one record per CDR3 protein. This table holds under 100,000 distinct CDR3 sequences, roughly 11% found once. V shed 5 bases and J shed 6 bases, with 14 bases lying between them. Germline assignment: CDR1 DFQATT and CDR2 SNEGSKA (reference sequence). CDR3 length: 13 residues. This clonotype was seen at least ten times. Its antigen is unidentified. This TCR came from an adult who was a healthcare worker with PCR-confirmed SARS-CoV-2 infection or an uninfected control (not recorded which). This rearrangement joins TRBV20-1 to TRBJ1-5; D may be TRBD1 (5 bases). Sequenced: whole blood. The CDR3 DNA follows: TGCAGTGCTTCTCATAGGGGACGTCAGCCCCAGCATTTT. This translates into CSASHRGRQPQHF.